These T cell receptor beta chains were read from a single sample in a study of ipilimumab plus nivolumab after autologous stem cell transplantation. The method was immunoSEQ multiplex PCR; TCRdb's version includes in-frame clones alone and lacks a portion of them. There are tens of thousands of clones in the sample; more than 80% occur only once, and around 2% lies in the top ten. Specimen: PBMCs, collected in a trial of ipilimumab plus nivolumab as post-transplant consolidation. Receptors were obtained from a male donor with diffuse large B-cell lymphoma. CDR3s include the opening cysteine and the closing phenylalanine or tryptophan. A D gene is named only where the DNA matches it firmly. Not every row has a clone size; where given, it reads once, few, many or a size class.

D	V	J	size	CDR3	DNA
NA	TRBV6-5	TRBJ1-1	NA	CASRRLNTEAFF	TGTGCCAGCAGACGGTTGAACACTGAAGCTTTCTTT
NA	TRBV2	TRBJ1-5	NA	CASSEMDQPQHF	TGTGCCAGCAGTGAAATGGATCAGCCCCAGCATTTT
TRBD1	TRBV5-6	TRBJ1-5	NA	CASSSLHYRGQPQHF	TGTGCCAGCAGCTCGCTCCACTACAGGGGTCAGCCCCAGCATTTT
NA	TRBV13	TRBJ2-3	NA	CASSPGLRTDTQYF	TGTGCCAGCAGCCCAGGACTTCGCACAGATACGCAGTATTTT
NA	TRBV5-5	TRBJ2-6	few	CASSNPGSGANVLTF	TGTGCCAGCAGCAATCCCGGCTCTGGGGCCAACGTCCTGACTTTC
NA	TRBV4-2	TRBJ1-1	NA	CASSHFLGSGTEAFF	TGTGCCAGCAGCCACTTCTTGGGGTCGGGCACTGAAGCTTTCTTT
TRBD2	TRBV4-2	TRBJ2-1	few	CASSPTWGGYNEQFF	TGTGCCAGCAGCCCAACTTGGGGGGGCTACAATGAGCAGTTCTTC
NA	TRBV19	TRBJ1-2	NA	CASSPGLEIGYTF	TGTGCCAGTAGTCCCGGGCTGGAAATTGGCTACACCTTC
NA	TRBV7-2	TRBJ2-3	NA	CASSDQTTDTQYF	TGTGCCAGCTCGGACCAAACCACAGATACGCAGTATTTT
NA	TRBV6-1	TRBJ2-3	NA	CASSASRGGTQYF	TGTGCCAGCAGTGCCTCCCGAGGAGGTACGCAGTATTTT
TRBD1	TRBV5-8	TRBJ1-1	NA	CASRRTGFEAFF	TGTGCCAGCAGAAGGACAGGGTTTGAAGCTTTCTTT
NA	TRBV9	TRBJ2-2	NA	CASSRDGPNTGELFF	TGTGCCAGCAGTCGGGACGGGCCGAACACCGGGGAGCTGTTTTTT
TRBD2	TRBV7-9	TRBJ2-1	once	CASRNTGGSEQFF	TGTGCCAGCAGGAACACGGGAGGGAGTGAGCAGTTCTTC
NA	TRBV6-1	TRBJ1-5	NA	CASSVDIYSNQPQHF	TGTGCCAGCAGTGTAGACATATATAGCAATCAGCCCCAGCATTTT
NA	TRBV7-9	TRBJ1-5	NA	CASSPRGGGNQPQHF	TGTGCCAGCAGCCCCCGGGGGGGTGGAAATCAGCCCCAGCATTTT
NA	TRBV5-1	TRBJ2-4	NA	CASNPEPGLAKNIQYF	TGCGCCAGCAACCCAGAACCGGGGCTAGCCAAAAACATTCAGTACTTC
TRBD2	TRBV11-2	TRBJ2-7	NA	CASSATSGRYEQYF	TGTGCCAGCAGCGCGACTAGCGGGCGCTACGAGCAGTACTTC
TRBD2	TRBV6-5	TRBJ2-3	once	CASSYSSGGGDTQYF	TGTGCCAGCAGTTACTCTTCTGGCGGGGGAGATACGCAGTATTTT
NA	TRBV7-2	TRBJ2-5	NA	CASSLGGVQETQYF	TGTGCCAGCAGCTTAGGGGGAGTCCAAGAGACCCAGTACTTC
NA	TRBV30	TRBJ2-5	once	CAWSVGLGETQYF	TGTGCCTGGAGTGTTGGGTTAGGAGAGACCCAGTACTTC
TRBD1	TRBV5-6	TRBJ1-2	NA	CASSLTGGASNYGYTF	TGTGCCAGCAGCTTGACAGGGGGCGCTTCAAACTATGGCTACACCTTC
NA	TRBV27	TRBJ1-2	once	CASSPRRVEIYGYTF	TGTGCCAGCAGTCCCCGCAGGGTCGAGATCTATGGCTACACCTTC
NA	TRBV7-8	TRBJ2-3	NA	CASSLGLTSTDTQYF	TGTGCCAGCAGCTTAGGTCTGACCAGCACAGATACGCAGTATTTT
NA	TRBV7-3	TRBJ2-2	NA	CASSSTGTGELFF	TGTGCCAGCAGCTCGACAGGCACCGGGGAGCTGTTTTTT
TRBD1	TRBV2	TRBJ2-5	NA	CASSREGYRGQETQYF	TGTGCCAGCAGTAGGGAAGGGTACAGGGGACAAGAGACCCAGTACTTC
NA	TRBV19	TRBJ1-1	NA	CASIDWDPVGNTEAFF	TGTGCCAGTATAGATTGGGACCCGGTGGGAAACACTGAAGCTTTCTTT
TRBD1	TRBV6-1	TRBJ1-4	NA	CASSDPERIRDRAEKLFF	TGTGCCAGCAGTGACCCTGAACGTATACGGGACAGGGCTGAAAAACTGTTTTTT
NA	TRBV30	TRBJ1-5	NA	CAWSTRGRILSNQPQHF	TGTGCCTGGAGTACCAGGGGACGAATCCTTAGCAATCAGCCCCAGCATTTT
NA	TRBV4-1	TRBJ1-1	NA	CASSQVSLGFDTEAFF	TGCGCCAGCAGCCAAGTTTCTCTTGGGTTTGACACTGAAGCTTTCTTT
TRBD1	TRBV4-2	TRBJ2-1	NA	CASSRSGQGTYNEQFF	TGTGCCAGCAGCCGCTCAGGACAGGGCACCTACAATGAGCAGTTCTTC
NA	TRBV18	TRBJ1-1	NA	CASSPSGNTEAFF	TGTGCCAGCTCACCATCAGGGAACACTGAAGCTTTCTTT
NA	TRBV9	TRBJ1-2	NA	CASSVQGSSYGYTF	TGTGCCAGCAGCGTCCAGGGGTCCAGCTATGGCTACACCTTC
TRBD1	TRBV27	TRBJ2-7	NA	CASSLGTGGTYEQYF	TGTGCCAGCAGTTTAGGGACAGGGGGGACCTACGAGCAGTACTTC
NA	TRBV6-6	TRBJ1-6	NA	CASTTVSNSPLHF	TGTGCCAGCACCACGGTGAGCAATTCACCCCTCCACTTT
NA	TRBV5-4	TRBJ1-6	NA	CASSETVNNSPLHF	TGTGCCAGCAGCGAGACAGTTAATAATTCACCCCTCCACTTT
NA	TRBV29-1	TRBJ2-5	NA	CSVEGGLGPLQETQYF	TGCAGCGTTGAAGGGGGATTGGGGCCCCTACAAGAGACCCAGTACTTC
NA	TRBV6-6	TRBJ2-6	once	CAIYSGANVLTF	TGTGCCATCTACTCTGGGGCCAACGTCCTGACTTTC
NA	TRBV6-6	TRBJ2-5	NA	CASSYSSQRTKETQYF	TGTGCCAGCAGTTACTCGAGTCAGCGGACCAAAGAGACCCAGTACTTC
TRBD2	TRBV10-2	TRBJ2-1	NA	CASSPERGAGNEQFF	TGCGCCAGCAGTCCGGAGCGGGGGGCTGGAAATGAGCAGTTCTTC
NA	TRBV30	TRBJ2-6	NA	CAWKGDGANVLTF	TGTGCCTGGAAGGGGGATGGGGCCAACGTCCTGACTTTC
NA	TRBV27	TRBJ2-7	NA	CASSPRAYLEYEQYF	TGTGCCAGCAGTCCACGGGCCTATCTGGAGTACGAGCAGTACTTC
NA	TRBV2	TRBJ2-1	once	CASSEPGKGLRSEQFF	TGTGCCAGCAGTGAACCGGGAAAGGGGCTTAGGAGTGAGCAGTTCTTC
NA	TRBV28	TRBJ1-2	NA	CASFLPGALSGYTF	TGTGCCAGCTTCCTCCCGGGGGCGCTTTCTGGCTACACCTTC
NA	TRBV6-5	TRBJ2-7	NA	CASSSSRYEQYF	TGTGCCAGCAGTTCCTCCCGATACGAGCAGTACTTC
NA	TRBV19	TRBJ1-5	NA	CASSIDRGGNQPQHF	TGTGCCAGTAGTATAGACAGGGGTGGCAATCAGCCCCAGCATTTT
NA	TRBV7-8	TRBJ1-1	few	CASSSHRTEAFF	TGTGCCAGCAGCTCCCACCGCACTGAAGCTTTCTTT
NA	TRBV5-1	TRBJ2-6	NA	CASSRDSGANVLTF	TGCGCCAGCAGCAGGGACTCTGGGGCCAACGTCCTGACTTTC
NA	TRBV6-6	TRBJ1-2	NA	CASKNLQVSYTF	TGTGCCAGCAAAAACTTACAGGTATCCTACACCTTC
NA	TRBV5-1	TRBJ2-5	few	CASSLAEMRVETQYF	TGCGCCAGCAGCTTGGCCGAAATGCGGGTAGAGACCCAGTACTTC
NA	TRBV6-5	TRBJ1-1	NA	CASSYQADTEAFF	TGTGCCAGCAGTTATCAGGCGGACACTGAAGCTTTCTTT
NA	TRBV4-3	TRBJ1-1	few	CASSQEGVTEAFF	TGCGCCAGCAGCCAAGAGGGGGTCACTGAAGCTTTCTTT
NA	TRBV4-2	TRBJ2-3	NA	CASSQVRGPDTQYF	TGTGCCAGCAGCCAAGTTCGGGGTCCAGATACGCAGTATTTT
TRBD1	TRBV11-3	TRBJ1-1	NA	CASSPGTGTNTEAFF	TGTGCCAGCAGCCCAGGGACAGGGACGAACACTGAAGCTTTCTTT
NA	TRBV4-2	TRBJ1-3	once	CASSQEGHGSTIYF	TGTGCCAGCAGCCAAGAAGGGCACGGAAGCACCATATATTTT
TRBD1	TRBV2	TRBJ2-5	NA	CASQSQGTGLETQYF	TGTGCCAGCCAATCACAGGGGACAGGCCTAGAGACCCAGTACTTC
NA	TRBV2	TRBJ2-5	NA	CASSDGGYQETQYF	TGTGCCAGCAGTGACGGAGGTTACCAAGAGACCCAGTACTTC
NA	TRBV7-6	TRBJ1-2	NA	CASSLEPGGDGYTF	TGTGCCAGCAGCTTAGAGCCGGGGGGCGATGGCTACACCTTC